This T cell receptor beta chain stems from a study of shared clonotypes between healthy human individuals. Study-wide findings and caveats: A handful of donors showed sharing of approximately 4.7% of naive CD4 clonotypes. Clonotypes which were not shared had lower generation probabilities than clonotypes that all four donors shared.

Naive CD8 cells lacked CD45RO and underwent positive selection for CCR7, leaving out terminally differentiated effector memory CD45RA+ cells. On sorted subsets, replicate PCRs used roughly 190 ng DNA, or 27,000 or so T cell genomes. How the authors handled the data: For the immunoSEQ data, sequences were junction-only without quality scores, so filtering differed. Data came from immunoSEQ multiplex PCR; TCRdb stores just in-frame clones and leaves some out. That table is the source of V, J and clone size, and D and trimming were worked out from the DNA. The sample shows over 2,000,000 clones, just under 95% of them seen only once. Germline CDR1 reads MGHRA; CDR2 reads YSYEKL. The V gene lost 4 bases and the J gene lost 6 bases, with 13 bases spanning the gap. This CDR3 region has 13 residues. Regarding this clone: Antigen specificity is unknown.

The source material was naive CD8+ T cells from PBMCs. The source of this sequence is a man younger than 30 in good health. Some clones in this sample may be carry-over from other donors' samples. The genes are TRBV4-1 and TRBJ2-7; D gene uncertain. The CDR3 protein is CASSLSTRFEQYF. In DNA form, the CDR3 reads TGCGCCAGCAGCCTTTCTACTCGGTTCGAGCAGTACTTC.